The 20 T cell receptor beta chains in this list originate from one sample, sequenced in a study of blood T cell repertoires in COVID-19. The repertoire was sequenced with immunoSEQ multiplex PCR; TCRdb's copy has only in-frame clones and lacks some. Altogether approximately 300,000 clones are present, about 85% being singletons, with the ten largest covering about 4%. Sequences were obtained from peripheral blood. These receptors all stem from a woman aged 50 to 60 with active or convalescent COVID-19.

CDR3 DNA: TGTGCCAGCAGCCCGCCCCTCGGAGGGGTCAGAAATAGCAATCAGCCCCAGCATTTT. This encodes CASSPPLGGVRNSNQPQHF. The chain couples TRBV28 to TRBJ1-5, with a possible D match to TRBD1 (5 bases). Trimming took 6 bases from V and 0 from J, leaving 24 bases between them. Germline CDR1 reads MDHEN; CDR2 reads SYDVKM. This CDR3 is built from 19 residues.

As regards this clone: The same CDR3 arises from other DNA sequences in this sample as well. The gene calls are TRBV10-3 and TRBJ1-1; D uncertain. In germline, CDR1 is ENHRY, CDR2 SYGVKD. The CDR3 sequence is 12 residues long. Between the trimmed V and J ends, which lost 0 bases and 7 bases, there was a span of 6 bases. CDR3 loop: CAISESRGEAFF. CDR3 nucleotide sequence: TGTGCCATCAGTGAGTCCCGGGGTGAAGCTTTCTTT.

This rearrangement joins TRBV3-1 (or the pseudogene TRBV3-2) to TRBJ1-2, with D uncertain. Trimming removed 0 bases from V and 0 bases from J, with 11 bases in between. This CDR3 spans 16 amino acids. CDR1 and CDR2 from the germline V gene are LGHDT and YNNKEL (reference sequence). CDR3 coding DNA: TGTGCCAGCAGCCAAGAACGAGGGCGACCTAACTATGGCTACACCTTC. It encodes CASSQERGRPNYGYTF.

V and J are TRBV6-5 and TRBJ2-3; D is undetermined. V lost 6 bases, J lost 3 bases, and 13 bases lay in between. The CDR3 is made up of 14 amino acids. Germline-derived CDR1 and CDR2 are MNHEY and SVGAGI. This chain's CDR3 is CASRLEFWTDTQYF. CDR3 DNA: TGTGCCAGCAGATTGGAGTTTTGGACAGATACGCAGTATTTT.

The CDR3 region has the DNA TGTGCCAGCAGTTGGACAGTGTACAATGAGCAGTTCTTC. Amino acids: CASSWTVYNEQFF. This rearrangement joins TRBV28 to TRBJ2-1; possible D gene TRBD1, 6 bases. CDR3 length equals 13 residues. Germline CDR1 is MDHEN and CDR2 is SYDVKM. Trimming cost V 4 bases and J 4 bases, with 8 bases left between them.

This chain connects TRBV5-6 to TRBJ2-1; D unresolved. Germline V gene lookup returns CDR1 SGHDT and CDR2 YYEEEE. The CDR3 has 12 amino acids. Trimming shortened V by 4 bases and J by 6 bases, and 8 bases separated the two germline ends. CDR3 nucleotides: TGTGCCAGCAGCCTGTATATCAATGAGCAGTTCTTC. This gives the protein CASSLYINEQFF.

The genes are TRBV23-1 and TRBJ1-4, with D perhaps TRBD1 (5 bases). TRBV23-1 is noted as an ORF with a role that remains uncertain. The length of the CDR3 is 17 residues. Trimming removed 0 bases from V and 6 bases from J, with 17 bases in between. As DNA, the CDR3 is TGCGCCAGCAGTCAATCCACCGGGGGGGGGAATTATGAAAAACTGTTTTTT. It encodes CASSQSTGGGNYEKLFF.

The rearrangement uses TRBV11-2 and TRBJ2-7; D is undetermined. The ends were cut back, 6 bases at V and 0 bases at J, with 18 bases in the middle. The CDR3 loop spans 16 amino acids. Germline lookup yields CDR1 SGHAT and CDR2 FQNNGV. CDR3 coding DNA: TGTGCCAGCAGACTTTTCGGTATGGGCAGCTCCTACGAGCAGTACTTC. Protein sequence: CASRLFGMGSSYEQYF. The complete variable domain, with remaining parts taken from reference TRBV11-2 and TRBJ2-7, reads EAGVAQSPRYKIIEKRQSVAFWCNPISGHATLYWYQQILGQGPKLLIQFQNNGVVDDSQLPKDRFSAERLKGVDSTLKIQPAKLEDSAVYLCASRLFGMGSSYEQYFGPGTRLTVT.

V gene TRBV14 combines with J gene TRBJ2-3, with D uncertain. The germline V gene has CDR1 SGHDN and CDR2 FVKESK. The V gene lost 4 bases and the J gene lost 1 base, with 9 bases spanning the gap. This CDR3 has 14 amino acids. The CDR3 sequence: CASSLDWRTDTQYF. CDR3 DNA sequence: TGTGCCAGCAGCCTAGATTGGCGCACAGATACGCAGTATTTT.

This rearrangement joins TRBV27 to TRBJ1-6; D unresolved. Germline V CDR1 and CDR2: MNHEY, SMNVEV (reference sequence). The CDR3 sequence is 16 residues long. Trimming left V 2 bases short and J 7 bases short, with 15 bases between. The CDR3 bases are TGTGCCAGCAGTTTAATGACGGGGTTTTGGAATTCACCCCTCCACTTT. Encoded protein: CASSLMTGFWNSPLHF.

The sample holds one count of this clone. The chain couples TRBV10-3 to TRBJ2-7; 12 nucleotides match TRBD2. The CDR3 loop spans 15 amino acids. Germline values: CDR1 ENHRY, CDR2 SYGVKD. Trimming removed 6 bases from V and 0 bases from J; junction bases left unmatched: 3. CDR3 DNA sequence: TGTGCCATCAGGGAGGGACTAGCGGGCTCCTACGAGCAGTACTTC. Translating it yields CAIREGLAGSYEQYF.

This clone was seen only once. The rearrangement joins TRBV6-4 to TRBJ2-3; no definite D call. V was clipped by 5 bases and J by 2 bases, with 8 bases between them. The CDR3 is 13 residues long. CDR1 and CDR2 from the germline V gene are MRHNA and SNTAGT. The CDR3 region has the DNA TGTGCCAGCAGTCACGAGGACACAGATACGCAGTATTTT. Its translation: CASSHEDTDTQYF.

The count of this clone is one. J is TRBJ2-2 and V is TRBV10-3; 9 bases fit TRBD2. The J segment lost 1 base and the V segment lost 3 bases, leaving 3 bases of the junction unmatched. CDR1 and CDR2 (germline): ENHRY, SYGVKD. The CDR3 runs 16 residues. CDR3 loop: CAISDRAGGNTGELFF. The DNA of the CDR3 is TGTGCCATCAGTGACCGAGCGGGAGGGAACACCGGGGAGCTGTTTTTT.

Written as DNA, the CDR3 is TGTGCCAGCAGTACCTTGGGGGGGAACAATCAGCCCCAGCATTTT. The encoded protein is CASSTLGGNNQPQHF. The chain combines TRBV6-5 with TRBJ1-5, with TRBD1 as a possible D gene (5 bases). This CDR3 has 15 residues. Trimming stripped 5 bases from V and 3 bases from J, with 14 bases between. Per germline, CDR1 MNHEY and CDR2 SVGAGI.

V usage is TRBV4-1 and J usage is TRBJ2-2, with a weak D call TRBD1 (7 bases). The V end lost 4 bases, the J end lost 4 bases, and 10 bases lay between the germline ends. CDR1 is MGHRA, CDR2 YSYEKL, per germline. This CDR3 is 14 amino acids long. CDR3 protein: CASSLRGATGELFF. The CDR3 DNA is TGCGCCAGCAGCCTCAGGGGGGCCACCGGGGAGCTGTTTTTT.

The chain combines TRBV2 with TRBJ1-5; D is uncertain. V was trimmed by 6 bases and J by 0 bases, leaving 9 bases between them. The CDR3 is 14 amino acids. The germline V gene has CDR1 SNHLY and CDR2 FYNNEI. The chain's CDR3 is CASSPQYSNQPQHF. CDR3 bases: TGTGCCAGCAGCCCTCAGTATAGCAATCAGCCCCAGCATTTT.

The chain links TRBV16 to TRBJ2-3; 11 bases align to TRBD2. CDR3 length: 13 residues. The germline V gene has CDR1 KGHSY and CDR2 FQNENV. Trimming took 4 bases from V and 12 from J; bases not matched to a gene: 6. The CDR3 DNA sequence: TGTGCCAGCAGCCCCGTAGCGGGAGGGATCCAGTATTTT. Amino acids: CASSPVAGGIQYF.

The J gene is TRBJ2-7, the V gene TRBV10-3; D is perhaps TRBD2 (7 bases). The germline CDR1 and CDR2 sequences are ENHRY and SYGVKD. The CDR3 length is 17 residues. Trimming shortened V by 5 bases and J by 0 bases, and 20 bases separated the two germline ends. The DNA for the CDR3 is TGTGCCATCAGTAAAAGGGGGGGCGGGACGAGCTCCTACGAGCAGTACTTC. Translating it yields CAISKRGGGTSSYEQYF.

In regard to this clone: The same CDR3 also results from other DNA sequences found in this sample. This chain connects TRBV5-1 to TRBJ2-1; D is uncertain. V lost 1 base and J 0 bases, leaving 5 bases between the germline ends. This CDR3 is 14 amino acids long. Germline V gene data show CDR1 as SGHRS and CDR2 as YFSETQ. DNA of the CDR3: TGCGCCAGCAGCTTGCAGGACTCCTACAATGAGCAGTTCTTC. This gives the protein CASSLQDSYNEQFF. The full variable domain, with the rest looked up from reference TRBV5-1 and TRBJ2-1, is KAGVTQTPRYLIKTRGQQVTLSCSPISGHRSVSWYQQTPGQGLQFLFEYFSETQRNKGNFPGRFSGRQFSNSRSEMNVSTLELGDSALYLCASSLQDSYNEQFFGPGTRLTVL.

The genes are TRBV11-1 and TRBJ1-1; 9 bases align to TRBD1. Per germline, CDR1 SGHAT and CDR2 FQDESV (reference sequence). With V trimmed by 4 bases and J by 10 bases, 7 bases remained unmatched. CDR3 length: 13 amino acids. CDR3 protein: CASSSRGGQGAFF. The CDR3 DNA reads TGTGCCAGCAGCTCCCGGGGGGGACAGGGAGCTTTCTTT. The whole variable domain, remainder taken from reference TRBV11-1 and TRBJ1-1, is EAEVAQSPRYKITEKSQAVAFWCDPISGHATLYWYRQILGQGPELLVQFQDESVVDDSQLPKDRFSAERLKGVDSTLKIQPAELGDSAMYLCASSSRGGQGAFFGQGTRLTVV.